This is a list of T cell receptor beta chains from one sample in a study of graft-versus-host responses after intestinal transplantation. TCRdb keeps only in-frame clones here, not all; method: immunoSEQ multiplex PCR. The sample lists about 77,000 clones, about nine tenths seen once, with about 0.67% in the top ten. The sequenced sample was PBMCs, obtained 98 days after intestinal transplantation. Receptors were obtained from a human patient who received an intestinal transplant, so some T cells may come from the graft donor. The CDR3 runs from the conserved cysteine through the conserved F or W. D genes are given only for firm matches. The listing skips clone size in some rows; elsewhere it reads once, few, many or a size class.

D: -; size: -; length: 16; J: TRBJ2-1; V: TRBV7-9; DNA: TGTGCCAGCAGCCGATCTCAGGGGGGTACCTACAATGAGCAGTTCTTC; CDR3: CASSRSQGGTYNEQFF
D: -; size: -; length: 15; J: TRBJ2-1; V: TRBV7-9; DNA: TGTGCCAGCAGCTTAGCAGGGATCGGTACAAATGAGCAGTTCTTC; CDR3: CASSLAGIGTNEQFF
D: TRBD2; size: -; length: 18; J: TRBJ2-7; V: TRBV5-1; DNA: TGCGCCAGCAGCTTGGGAGGGACTAGCGGGACCTTCTCCTACGAGCAGTACTTC; CDR3: CASSLGGTSGTFSYEQYF
D: TRBD1; size: once; length: 17; J: TRBJ1-5; V: TRBV6-1; DNA: TGTGCCAGCAGTGAATTGCTAACAGGGGGCGAGAATCAGCCCCAGCATTTT; CDR3: CASSELLTGGENQPQHF
D: -; size: -; length: 15; J: TRBJ2-6; V: TRBV6-5; DNA: TGTGCCAGCAGTTTTACAGGGCCAGGGGCCAACGTCCTGACTTTC; CDR3: CASSFTGPGANVLTF
D: -; size: -; length: 11; J: TRBJ2-1; V: TRBV10-1; DNA: TGCGCCAGCAGCTCGGGCAATGAGCAGTTCTTC; CDR3: CASSSGNEQFF
D: -; size: -; length: 11; J: TRBJ2-7; V: TRBV6-5; DNA: TGTGCCAGCAGGGAACCCTACGAGCAGTACTTC; CDR3: CASREPYEQYF
D: -; size: once; length: 15; J: TRBJ2-3; V: TRBV11-3; DNA: TGTGCCAGCAGCACAAGGAGTTCTAGCACAGATACGCAGTATTTT; CDR3: CASSTRSSSTDTQYF
D: -; size: -; length: 13; J: TRBJ1-5; V: TRBV5-4; DNA: TGTGCCAGCAGCTTGGGATCAGGGCAGCCCCAGCATTTT; CDR3: CASSLGSGQPQHF
D: -; size: -; length: 15; J: TRBJ2-5; V: TRBV11-3; DNA: TGTGCCAGCAGCTTAGACGGGACGGCCCAAGAGACCCAGTACTTC; CDR3: CASSLDGTAQETQYF
D: -; size: -; length: 16; J: TRBJ2-7; V: TRBV7-9; DNA: TGTGCCAGCAGCTTAGAAGTGGGACGGATCTCCTACGAGCAGTACTTC; CDR3: CASSLEVGRISYEQYF
D: TRBD1; size: -; length: 15; J: TRBJ1-2; V: TRBV7-9; DNA: TGTGCCAGCAGCGTAGCGGGACAGGCCTTCTATGGCTACACCTTC; CDR3: CASSVAGQAFYGYTF
D: -; size: -; length: 15; J: TRBJ2-7; V: TRBV14; DNA: TGTGCCAGCAGCCAAGAAGATGCAGACACCTACGAGCAGTACTTC; CDR3: CASSQEDADTYEQYF
D: -; size: -; length: 13; J: TRBJ2-7; V: TRBV19; DNA: TGTGCCAGTAGTATGCGGACTCCCTACGAGCAGTACTTC; CDR3: CASSMRTPYEQYF
D: -; size: -; length: 17; J: TRBJ2-3; V: TRBV19; DNA: TGTGCCAGTAGTCCGCCTTGGTCATATAATAGCACAGATACGCAGTATTTT; CDR3: CASSPPWSYNSTDTQYF
D: -; size: -; length: 15; J: TRBJ2-3; V: TRBV5-1; DNA: TGCGCCAGCAGCTCGATGGACCCTACCAGGGATACGCAGTATTTT; CDR3: CASSSMDPTRDTQYF
D: -; size: -; length: 14; J: TRBJ1-5; V: TRBV9; DNA: TGTGCCAGCAGCGTTGGAGGGAGCAATCAGCCCCAGCATTTT; CDR3: CASSVGGSNQPQHF
D: -; size: once; length: 15; J: TRBJ1-3; V: TRBV2; DNA: TGTGCCAGCAGAGACAGGTCTAGCTCTGGAAACACCATATATTTT; CDR3: CASRDRSSSGNTIYF
D: -; size: once; length: 14; J: TRBJ1-1; V: TRBV5-4; DNA: TGTGCCAGCAGCTTCGGACCGCCGAACACTGAAGCTTTCTTT; CDR3: CASSFGPPNTEAFF
D: TRBD2; size: -; length: 16; J: TRBJ2-3; V: TRBV7-6; DNA: TGTGCCAGCAGCTTAGAGCGGGGGGTGCGCACAGATACGCAGTATTTT; CDR3: CASSLERGVRTDTQYF
D: -; size: -; length: 11; J: TRBJ1-1; V: TRBV6-6; DNA: TGTGCCAGCAGTTACGGCCATGAAGCTTTCTTT; CDR3: CASSYGHEAFF
D: -; size: -; length: 15; J: TRBJ2-2; V: TRBV7-6; DNA: TGTGCCAGCAGCTTGGACGCTCCGAACACCGGGGAGCTGTTTTTT; CDR3: CASSLDAPNTGELFF
D: TRBD2; size: -; length: 17; J: TRBJ2-1; V: TRBV11-2; DNA: TGTGCCAGCAGCCGCGGTACGCGGACTAGCGTATACAATGAGCAGTTCTTC; CDR3: CASSRGTRTSVYNEQFF
D: -; size: once; length: 13; J: TRBJ2-7; V: TRBV6-5; DNA: TGTGCCAGCATAGTGACAGGCTCCTACGAGCAGTACTTC; CDR3: CASIVTGSYEQYF
D: TRBD1; size: -; length: 14; J: TRBJ1-4; V: TRBV2; DNA: TGTGCCAGCAGTCGACCGGGACAGAATGAAAAACTGTTTTTT; CDR3: CASSRPGQNEKLFF
D: -; size: -; length: 19; J: TRBJ2-5; V: TRBV5-1; DNA: TGCGCCAGCAGCTTGAGGGCTAGCGTGACCCTGTGGGTCCAAGAGACCCAGTACTTC; CDR3: CASSLRASVTLWVQETQYF
D: TRBD2; size: -; length: 15; J: TRBJ2-3; V: TRBV7-3; DNA: TGTGCCAGCAGCTTGGCTAGCGGGGGCACAGATACGCAGTATTTT; CDR3: CASSLASGGTDTQYF
D: -; size: few; length: 12; J: TRBJ1-3; V: TRBV6-6; DNA: TGTGCCAGCAGTTACACTGGAAACACCATATATTTT; CDR3: CASSYTGNTIYF
D: -; size: -; length: 15; J: TRBJ2-1; V: TRBV5-1; DNA: TGCGCCAGCAGCTTGGCCCGAGCCTCATACAATGAGCAGTTCTTC; CDR3: CASSLARASYNEQFF
D: -; size: -; length: 15; J: TRBJ2-7; V: TRBV4-1; DNA: TGCGCCAGCAGCCAAGATGAAGGGGGTTCGGACGAGCAGTACTTC; CDR3: CASSQDEGGSDEQYF
D: -; size: -; length: 13; J: TRBJ1-1; V: TRBV7-9; DNA: TGTGCCAGCAGCTTAGTAGCTAACACTGAAGCTTTCTTT; CDR3: CASSLVANTEAFF
D: TRBD2; size: -; length: 15; J: TRBJ2-7; V: TRBV6-1; DNA: TGTGCCAGCAGTGAATCTAGCGGGGGAACCTACGAGCAGTACTTC; CDR3: CASSESSGGTYEQYF
D: -; size: -; length: 16; J: TRBJ2-1; V: TRBV19; DNA: TGTGCCAGTAGTATAATAGCCGGGGAAAAATACAATGAGCAGTTCTTC; CDR3: CASSIIAGEKYNEQFF
D: TRBD2; size: -; length: 18; J: TRBJ2-2; V: TRBV7-2; DNA: TGTGCCAGCAGCTTACTGCCCCCGACTAGCGGGAGGGCCGGGGAGCTGTTTTTT; CDR3: CASSLLPPTSGRAGELFF
D: -; size: -; length: 14; J: TRBJ1-3; V: TRBV28; DNA: TGTGCCAGCAGTTTATACGGCTCTGGAAACACCATATATTTT; CDR3: CASSLYGSGNTIYF
D: -; size: -; length: 14; J: TRBJ2-7; V: TRBV10-3; DNA: TGTGCCATCAAGGACCTACTAGAACAACAAGAGCAGTACTTC; CDR3: CAIKDLLEQQEQYF
D: -; size: -; length: 12; J: TRBJ2-2; V: TRBV30; DNA: TGTGCCTGGGGCTATTTTACCGGGGAGCTGTTTTTT; CDR3: CAWGYFTGELFF
D: -; size: -; length: 11; J: TRBJ2-7; V: TRBV5-5; DNA: TGTGCCAGCACCGGGGGCTACGAGCAGTACTTC; CDR3: CASTGGYEQYF
D: -; size: -; length: 14; J: TRBJ2-3; V: TRBV10-3; DNA: TGTGCCATCAGTGAGTCGGACAGCACAGATACGCAGTATTTT; CDR3: CAISESDSTDTQYF
D: -; size: once; length: 15; J: TRBJ2-7; V: TRBV9; DNA: TGTGCCAGCAGCGTAGTCCCCGGCAGGGCGGTAGAGCAGTACTTC; CDR3: CASSVVPGRAVEQYF
D: -; size: -; length: 12; J: TRBJ1-1; V: TRBV11-1; DNA: TGTGCCAGCAGCTTGATCGGCACTGAAGCTTTCTTT; CDR3: CASSLIGTEAFF
D: -; size: -; length: 15; J: TRBJ2-7; V: TRBV6-1; DNA: TGTGCCAGCAGTGAAAGGGCAGGAGGGTCCTACGAGCAGTACTTC; CDR3: CASSERAGGSYEQYF
D: TRBD2; size: -; length: 20; J: TRBJ2-6; V: TRBV4-2; DNA: TGTGCCAGCAGCCTTGGACTAGCGGGGGTAGCCACCTCTGGGGCCAACGTCCTGACTTTC; CDR3: CASSLGLAGVATSGANVLTF
D: TRBD1; size: -; length: 15; J: TRBJ2-3; V: TRBV27; DNA: TGTGCCAGCAGTTTAACAACAGGGGGCACAGATACGCAGTATTTT; CDR3: CASSLTTGGTDTQYF
D: -; size: -; length: 13; J: TRBJ2-5; V: TRBV29-1; DNA: TGCAGCGTACTCCCGGGACACCGAGAGACCCAGTACTTC; CDR3: CSVLPGHRETQYF
D: -; size: -; length: 15; J: TRBJ2-5; V: TRBV11-2; DNA: TGTGCCAGCAGCTTAGGTGCCATTCCCCAGTGGACCCAGTACTTC; CDR3: CASSLGAIPQWTQYF
D: -; size: -; length: 14; J: TRBJ2-5; V: TRBV6-5; DNA: TGTGCCAGCAGTTCCGGACAGGCGGGGGAGACCCAGTACTTC; CDR3: CASSSGQAGETQYF
D: -; size: -; length: 15; J: TRBJ2-7; V: TRBV28; DNA: TGTGCCAGCAGCCTTACGGGCGTGAGCTCCTACGAGCAGTACTTC; CDR3: CASSLTGVSSYEQYF
D: TRBD1; size: -; length: 18; J: TRBJ1-2; V: TRBV5-5; DNA: TGTGCCAGCAGCTTGGGGTTCTGGGGGACAGGGAGGAACTATGGCTACACCTTC; CDR3: CASSLGFWGTGRNYGYTF
D: -; size: -; length: 15; J: TRBJ2-7; V: TRBV19; DNA: TGTGCCAGTAGTATGGGCCAGACAGGCGTAGGGGAGCAGTACTTC; CDR3: CASSMGQTGVGEQYF
D: TRBD1; size: -; length: 14; J: TRBJ1-1; V: TRBV19; DNA: TGTGCCAGTAGTTGGACAGGTCCGGACACTGAAGCTTTCTTT; CDR3: CASSWTGPDTEAFF
D: TRBD1; size: -; length: 14; J: TRBJ1-1; V: TRBV29-1; DNA: TGCAGCGTTTTGGGGACAGGGATGGACACTGAAGCTTTCTTT; CDR3: CSVLGTGMDTEAFF
D: -; size: -; length: 15; J: TRBJ1-1; V: TRBV9; DNA: TGTGCCAGCAGCGTAGCGACAGGACTGAACACTGAAGCTTTCTTT; CDR3: CASSVATGLNTEAFF
D: TRBD2; size: -; length: 16; J: TRBJ2-2; V: TRBV5-4; DNA: TGTGCCAGCAGCTTGAGGCTAGCGGGGCGGTCCGGGGAGCTGTTTTTT; CDR3: CASSLRLAGRSGELFF